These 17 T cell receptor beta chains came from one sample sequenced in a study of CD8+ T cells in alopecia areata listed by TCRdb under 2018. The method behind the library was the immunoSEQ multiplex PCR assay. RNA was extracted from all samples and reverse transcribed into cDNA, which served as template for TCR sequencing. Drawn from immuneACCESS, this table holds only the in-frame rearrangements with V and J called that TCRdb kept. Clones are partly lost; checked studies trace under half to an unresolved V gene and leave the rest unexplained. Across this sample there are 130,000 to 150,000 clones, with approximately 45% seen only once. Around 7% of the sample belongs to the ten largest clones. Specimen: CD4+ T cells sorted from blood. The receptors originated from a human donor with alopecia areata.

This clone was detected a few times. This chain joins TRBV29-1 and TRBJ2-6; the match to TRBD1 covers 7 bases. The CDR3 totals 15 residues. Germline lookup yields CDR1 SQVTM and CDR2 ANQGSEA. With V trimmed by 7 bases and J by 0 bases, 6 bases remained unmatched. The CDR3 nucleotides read TGCAGCGCCGGACAGGCGACCTCTGGGGCCAACGTCCTGACTTTC. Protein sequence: CSAGQATSGANVLTF.

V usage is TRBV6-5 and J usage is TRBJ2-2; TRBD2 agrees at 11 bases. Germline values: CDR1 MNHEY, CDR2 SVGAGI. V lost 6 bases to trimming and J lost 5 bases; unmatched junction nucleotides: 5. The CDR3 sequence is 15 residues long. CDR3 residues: CASRLLAGATGELFF. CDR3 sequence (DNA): TGTGCCAGCAGGCTACTAGCGGGAGCGACCGGGGAGCTGTTTTTT.

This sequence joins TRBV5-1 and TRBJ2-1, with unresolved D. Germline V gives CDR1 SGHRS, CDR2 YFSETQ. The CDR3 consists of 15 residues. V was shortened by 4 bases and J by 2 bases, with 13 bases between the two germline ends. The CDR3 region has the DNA TGCGCCAGCAGCCTTTCACTCCAGACCTACAATGAGCAGTTCTTC. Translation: CASSLSLQTYNEQFF.

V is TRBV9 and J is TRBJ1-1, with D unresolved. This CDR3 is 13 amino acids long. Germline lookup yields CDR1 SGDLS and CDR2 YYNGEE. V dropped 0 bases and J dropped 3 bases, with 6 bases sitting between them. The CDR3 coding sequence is TGTGCCAGCAGCGTAGTCGACTACACTGAAGCTTTCTTT. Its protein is CASSVVDYTEAFF.

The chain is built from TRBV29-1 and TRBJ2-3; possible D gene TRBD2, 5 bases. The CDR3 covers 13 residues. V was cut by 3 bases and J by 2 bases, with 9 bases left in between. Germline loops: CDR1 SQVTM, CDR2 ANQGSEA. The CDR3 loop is CSVEGSFTDTQYF. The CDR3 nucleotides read TGCAGCGTTGAGGGGAGTTTCACAGATACGCAGTATTTT.

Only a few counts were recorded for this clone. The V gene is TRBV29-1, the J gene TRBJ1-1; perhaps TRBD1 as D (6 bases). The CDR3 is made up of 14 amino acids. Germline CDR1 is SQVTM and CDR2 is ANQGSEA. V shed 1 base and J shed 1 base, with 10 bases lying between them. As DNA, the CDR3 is TGCAGCGTTGAAGGGCGACAGGCGAACACTGAAGCTTTCTTT. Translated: CSVEGRQANTEAFF. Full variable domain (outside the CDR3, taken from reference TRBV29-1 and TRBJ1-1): SAVISQKPSRDICQRGTSLTIQCQVDSQVTMMFWYRQQPGQSLTLIATANQGSEATYESGFVIDKFPISRPNLTFSTLTVSNMSPEDSSIYLCSVEGRQANTEAFFGQGTRLTVV.

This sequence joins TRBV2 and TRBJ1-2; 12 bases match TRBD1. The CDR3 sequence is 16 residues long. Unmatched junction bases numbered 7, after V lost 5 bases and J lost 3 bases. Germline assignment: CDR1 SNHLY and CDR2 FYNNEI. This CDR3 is CASSLSRDRGHYGYTF. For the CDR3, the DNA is TGTGCCAGCAGTCTGAGCCGGGACAGGGGGCACTATGGCTACACCTTC.

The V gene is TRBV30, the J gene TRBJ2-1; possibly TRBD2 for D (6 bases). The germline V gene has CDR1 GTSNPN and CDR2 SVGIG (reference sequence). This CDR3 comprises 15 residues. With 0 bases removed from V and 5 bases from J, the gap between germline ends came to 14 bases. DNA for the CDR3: TGTGCCTGGAGTGTACTCGGGGGAACGAACAATGAGCAGTTCTTC. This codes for CAWSVLGGTNNEQFF.

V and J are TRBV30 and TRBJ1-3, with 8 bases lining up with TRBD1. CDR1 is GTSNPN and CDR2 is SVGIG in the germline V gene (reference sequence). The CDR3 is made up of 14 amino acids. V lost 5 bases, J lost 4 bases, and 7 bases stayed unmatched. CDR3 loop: CAWLYGTGGNTIYF. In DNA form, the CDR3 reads TGTGCCTGGCTATACGGGACAGGAGGAAACACCATATATTTT.

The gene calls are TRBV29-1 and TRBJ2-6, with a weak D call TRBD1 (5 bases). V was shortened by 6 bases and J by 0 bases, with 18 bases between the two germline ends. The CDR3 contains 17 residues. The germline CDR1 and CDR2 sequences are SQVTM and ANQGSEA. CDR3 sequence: CSVRSTGLNSGANVLTF. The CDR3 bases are TGCAGCGTCCGCTCCACAGGCCTAAACTCTGGGGCCAACGTCCTGACTTTC.

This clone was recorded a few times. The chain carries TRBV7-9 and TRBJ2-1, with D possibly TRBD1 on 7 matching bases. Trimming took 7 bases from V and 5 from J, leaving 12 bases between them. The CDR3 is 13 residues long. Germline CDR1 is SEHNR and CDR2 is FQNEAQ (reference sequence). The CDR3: CASNLRGDNEQFF. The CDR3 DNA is TGTGCCAGCAATCTCAGGGGGGACAATGAGCAGTTCTTC. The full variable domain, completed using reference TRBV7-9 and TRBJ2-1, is DTGVSQNPRHKITKRGQNVTFRCDPISEHNRLYWYRQTLGQGPEFLTYFQNEAQLEKSRLLSDRFSAERPKGSFSTLEIQRTEQGDSAMYLCASNLRGDNEQFFGPGTRLTVL.

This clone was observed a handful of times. The CDR3 region has the DNA TGTGCCAGCAGCTCATTCTCTAGTTGGGGCCCAGATACGCAGTATTTT. It specifies CASSSFSSWGPDTQYF. The V and J genes are TRBV11-2 and TRBJ2-3; D is possibly TRBD1 (5 bases). The germline V gene encodes CDR1 SGHAT and CDR2 FQNNGV. Trimming took 4 bases from V and 4 from J, leaving 18 bases between them. The CDR3 extends over 16 amino acids.

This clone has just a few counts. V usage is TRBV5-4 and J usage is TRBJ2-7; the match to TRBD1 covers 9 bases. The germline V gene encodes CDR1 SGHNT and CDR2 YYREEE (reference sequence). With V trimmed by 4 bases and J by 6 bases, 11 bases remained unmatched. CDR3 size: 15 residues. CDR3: CASSNNRGLLGEQYF. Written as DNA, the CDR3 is TGTGCCAGCAGCAACAACAGGGGGCTCTTGGGCGAGCAGTACTTC.

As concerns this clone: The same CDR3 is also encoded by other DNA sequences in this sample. The CDR3 coding sequence is TGCAGCGTGGAGGGGTCCTTGAACACTGAAGCTTTCTTT. Translation: CSVEGSLNTEAFF. The rearrangement links TRBV29-1 to TRBJ1-1; TRBD1 is a possible D gene (5 bases). CDR1 SQVTM and CDR2 ANQGSEA come from the germline V gene. Trimming cost V 6 bases and J 0 bases, with 11 bases left between them. The length of the CDR3 is 13 residues.

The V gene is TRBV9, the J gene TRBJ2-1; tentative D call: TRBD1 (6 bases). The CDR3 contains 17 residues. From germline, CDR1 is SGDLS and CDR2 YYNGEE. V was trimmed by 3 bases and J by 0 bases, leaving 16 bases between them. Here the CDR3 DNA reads TGTGCCAGCAGCGGGGGCAGGGACACCCCCTCCTACAATGAGCAGTTCTTC. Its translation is CASSGGRDTPSYNEQFF. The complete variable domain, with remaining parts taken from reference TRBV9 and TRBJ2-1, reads DSGVTQTPKHLITATGQRVTLRCSPRSGDLSVYWYQQSLDQGLQFLIQYYNGEERAKGNILERFSAQQFPDLHSELNLSSLELGDSALYFCASSGGRDTPSYNEQFFGPGTRLTVL.

DNA for the CDR3: TGTGCCAGCTCAGCTTTAGCGGGAGGGCCAGAAGATACGCAGTATTTT. Residues: CASSALAGGPEDTQYF. The chain has TRBV18 and TRBJ2-3; 11 bases match TRBD2. Trimming at V came to 5 bases and at J to 5 bases, leaving 9 bases not matched to a gene. The CDR3 consists of 16 residues. Germline V gene sequence: CDR1 KGHSH, CDR2 LQKENI.

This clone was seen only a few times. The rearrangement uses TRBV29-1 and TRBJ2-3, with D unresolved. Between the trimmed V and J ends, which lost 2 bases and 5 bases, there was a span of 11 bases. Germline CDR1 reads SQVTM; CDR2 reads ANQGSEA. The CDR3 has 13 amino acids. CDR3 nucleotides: TGCAGCGTTGAATCCCTAGTGAGAGATACGCAGTATTTT. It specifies CSVESLVRDTQYF.